These 26 T cell receptor beta chains were all obtained from the same sample, sequenced in a study of blood T cell repertoires in COVID-19. Only in-frame clones appear in the TCRdb table, and some are missing; sequencing was by immunoSEQ multiplex PCR. The top ten clones hold more than 4% of a sample with hundreds of thousands of clones, around 88% of them seen once. Sequencing input: peripheral blood. The receptor set was obtained from a young woman with acute or convalescent COVID-19.

This clone was seen once. The genes are TRBV6-5 and TRBJ1-1; D unclear. The CDR3 sequence is 13 residues long. CDR1 is MNHEY, CDR2 SVGAGI, per germline. Trimming left V 6 bases short and J 0 bases short, with 8 bases between. CDR3 coding DNA: TGTGCCAGCAGCCCCCCCATGAACACTGAAGCTTTCTTT. It translates to CASSPPMNTEAFF.

This chain links TRBV4-2 with TRBJ2-5, with TRBD2 as a possible D gene (6 bases). This CDR3 has 14 amino acids. Germline values: CDR1 LGHNA, CDR2 YNFKEQ. Trimming stripped 4 bases from V and 5 bases from J, with 14 bases between. The CDR3 DNA reads as TGTGCCAGCAGCCCCACGGGAGACTGGGAGACCCAGTACTTC. Translation: CASSPTGDWETQYF.

The chain links TRBV5-1 to TRBJ1-4, with TRBD1 matching 9 bases. Germline CDR1 and CDR2: SGHRS and YFSETQ. With V trimmed by 4 bases and J by 6 bases, 7 bases remained unmatched. The CDR3 contains 15 residues. CDR3 loop: CASSAYRGPDEKLFF. Written as DNA, the CDR3 is TGCGCCAGCAGCGCCTACAGGGGGCCGGATGAAAAACTGTTTTTT.

V usage is TRBV6-5 and J usage is TRBJ2-2; possible D gene TRBD1, 5 bases. There are 12 residues in the CDR3. The V gene's germline CDR1 is MNHEY and CDR2 SVGAGI. V gave up 5 bases and J gave up 6 bases, with 7 bases separating them. The CDR3 spells CASSRGPGELFF. The CDR3 DNA reads as TGTGCCAGCAGTAGGGGCCCCGGGGAGCTGTTTTTT.

This sequence joins TRBV4-1 and TRBJ2-7; the match to TRBD2 covers 8 bases. The germline V gene encodes CDR1 MGHRA and CDR2 YSYEKL. The CDR3 loop spans 15 amino acids. Unmatched junction bases numbered 3, after V lost 1 base and J lost 1 base. Here the CDR3 reads CASSQATSGSYEQYF. The CDR3 DNA is TGCGCCAGCAGCCAAGCCACTAGCGGATCCTACGAGCAGTACTTC.

The rearrangement joins TRBV19 to TRBJ2-5, with 12 positions matching TRBD1. Trimming took 3 bases from V and 7 from J; bases not matched to a gene: 9. In germline, CDR1 is LNHDA, CDR2 SQIVND (reference sequence). There are 16 residues in the CDR3. The CDR3 coding sequence is TGTGCCAGTAGTATTGGGACAGGGGGCAACGAAGGGACCCAGTACTTC. This sequence encodes CASSIGTGGNEGTQYF. The entire variable domain, with the rest obtained from reference TRBV19 and TRBJ2-5, is as follows: DGGITQSPKYLFRKEGQNVTLSCEQNLNHDAMYWYRQDPGQGLRLIYYSQIVNDFQKGDIAEGYSVSREKKESFPLTVTSAQKNPTAFYLCASSIGTGGNEGTQYFGPGTRLLVL.

This rearrangement joins TRBV3-1 (or the pseudogene TRBV3-2) to TRBJ2-6, with D perhaps matching TRBD2 (5 bases). Between the trimmed V and J ends, which lost 4 bases and 13 bases, there was a span of 14 bases. This CDR3 is 13 amino acids long. Germline V CDR1 and CDR2: LGHDT, YNNKEL (reference sequence). CDR3 protein: CASSLGVQFVLTF. CDR3 nucleotide sequence: TGTGCCAGCAGCCTGGGAGTCCAGTTTGTCCTGACTTTC.

The rearrangement uses TRBV28 and TRBJ2-3, with D perhaps matching TRBD1 (6 bases). Per the germline V gene, CDR1 is MDHEN and CDR2 is SYDVKM. CDR3 length: 16 residues. V was trimmed by 2 bases and J by 4 bases, leaving 16 bases between them. The CDR3 region is CASSLNPGSGADTQYF. DNA for the CDR3: TGTGCCAGCAGTTTAAACCCAGGTTCAGGGGCAGATACGCAGTATTTT.

Written as DNA, the CDR3 is TGTGCCAGCAGCTTCCCTCCAACAGGGACAGATACGCAGTATTTT. Amino acids: CASSFPPTGTDTQYF. This sequence joins TRBV7-9 and TRBJ2-3, with D possibly TRBD1 on 6 matching bases. V gave up 3 bases and J gave up 3 bases, with 13 bases separating them. The CDR3 has 15 residues. Germline CDR1 reads SEHNR; CDR2 reads FQNEAQ (reference sequence).

This clone was observed a handful of times. V usage is TRBV10-3 and J usage is TRBJ1-5; 8 nucleotides match TRBD1. V lost 10 bases to trimming and J lost 2 bases; unmatched junction nucleotides: 7. Germline-derived CDR1 and CDR2 are ENHRY and SYGVKD. The CDR3 contains 14 residues. The CDR3 loop is CATRPTGGNQPQHF. The CDR3 DNA sequence: TGTGCCACCCGACCGACAGGGGGCAATCAGCCCCAGCATTTT.

V is TRBV29-1 and J is TRBJ2-7; 7 bases map to TRBD1. J lost 7 bases, V lost 5 bases, and 8 bases had no gene match. From germline, CDR1 is SQVTM and CDR2 ANQGSEA. This CDR3 contains 12 residues. This CDR3 reads CSVPGQNGEQYF. DNA of the CDR3: TGCAGCGTTCCGGGACAGAATGGGGAGCAGTACTTC.

The rearrangement links TRBV6-5 to TRBJ2-7; D perhaps matches TRBD1 (5 bases). The V end was cut by 11 bases, the J end by 4 bases, with 15 bases between. Germline values: CDR1 MNHEY, CDR2 SVGAGI. The CDR3 is 12 amino acids. CDR3 sequence reads: CACSTVSYEQYF. In DNA, the CDR3 is TGTGCCTGTTCGACAGTTTCTTACGAGCAGTACTTC.

The chain employs TRBV5-1 and TRBJ1-1, with D hard to call. The CDR3 covers 14 residues. The germline CDR1 and CDR2 sequences are SGHRS and YFSETQ. Trimming stripped 0 bases from V and 3 bases from J, with 9 bases between. In DNA form, the CDR3 reads TGCGCCAGCAGCTTGGGTTCCGGGGACACTGAAGCTTTCTTT. Amino acids: CASSLGSGDTEAFF.

The chain couples TRBV21-1 to TRBJ1-6; the D segment call TRBD1 is taken from the table without a DNA check. TRBV21-1 is reported as a pseudogene. There are 18 residues in the CDR3. The CDR3 region has the DNA TGTGCCAGCAGCAAAGAGCGGCCAGGGGGGAAAGGGGATTCACCCCTCCACTTT. Translation gives CASSKERPGGKGDSPLHF.

This clone was seen once. CDR3 amino acids: CASSESGANYGYTF. CDR3 nucleotide sequence: TGTGCCAGCAGTGAGTCCGGAGCTAACTATGGCTACACCTTC. The chain uses TRBV25-1 and TRBJ1-2; D remains unclear. Germline V gene sequence: CDR1 MGHDK, CDR2 SYGVNS. The CDR3 sequence is 14 residues long. V lost 3 bases to trimming and J lost 0 bases, with 8 bases between them.

This chain joins TRBV6-5 and TRBJ1-1, with D tentatively TRBD1 (5 bases). The CDR3 has 13 residues. The ends were cut back, 8 bases at V and 11 bases at J, with 21 bases in the middle. CDR1 is MNHEY and CDR2 is SVGAGI in the germline V gene. CDR3 bases: TGTGCCAGCCCGGGGGACCTAGGACATTGGGCTTTCTTT. This codes for CASPGDLGHWAFF.

This chain links TRBV12-3 or TRBV12-4 with TRBJ2-3; D not resolved. Trimming removed 7 bases at V and 0 bases at J, with 8 bases between. This CDR3 is built from 13 residues. The CDR3 DNA follows: TGTGCCAGCACCATGACTAGCACAGATACGCAGTATTTT. Translation: CASTMTSTDTQYF.

V and J are TRBV9 and TRBJ2-2, with D possibly being TRBD2 (6 bases). The CDR3 is 18 residues long. Trimming removed 4 bases at V and 2 bases at J, with 21 bases between. Germline-derived CDR1 and CDR2 are SGDLS and YYNGEE. As DNA, the CDR3 is TGTGCCAGCAGCCTACCCATCTCGGCGGGGATTAACACCGGGGAGCTGTTTTTT. This gives the protein CASSLPISAGINTGELFF.

V gene TRBV2 combines with J gene TRBJ1-1; the D gene is possibly TRBD1 (5 bases). CDR3 size: 14 residues. Germline V gene sequence: CDR1 SNHLY, CDR2 FYNNEI. Trimming cost V 4 bases and J 3 bases, with 12 bases left between them. The CDR3 loop reads CASSAGLSYTEAFF. The CDR3 DNA is TGTGCCAGCAGTGCAGGGTTGAGTTACACTGAAGCTTTCTTT.

The chain uses TRBV28 and TRBJ2-7; tentative D call: TRBD1 (5 bases). CDR1 and CDR2 (germline): MDHEN, SYDVKM. Between the trimmed V and J ends, which lost 4 bases and 1 base, there was a span of 14 bases. The CDR3 sequence is 15 residues long. This CDR3 is CASSSDPGWSYEQYF. CDR3 sequence (DNA): TGTGCCAGCAGTTCCGACCCAGGGTGGTCCTACGAGCAGTACTTC.

This clone was counted between two and nine times. The chain employs TRBV7-2 and TRBJ1-6; tentatively, D is TRBD1 (6 bases). This CDR3 is 16 amino acids long. V lost 1 base and J lost 7, with 14 bases in between. Germline CDR1 SGHTA, CDR2 FQGNSA. CDR3 sequence reads: CASSLVLGQLNSPLHF. The DNA of the CDR3 is TGTGCCAGCAGCTTAGTCCTCGGACAGCTAAATTCACCCCTCCACTTT.

The V call is TRBV7-9, the J call TRBJ1-1; TRBD1 might be the D (6 bases). The CDR3 is 13 residues long. Germline CDR1 is SEHNR and CDR2 is FQNEAQ (reference sequence). Trimming left V 8 bases short and J 1 base short, with 11 bases between. The CDR3 DNA is TGTGCCAGCGGGGGCAGGGCGAACACTGAAGCTTTCTTT. As protein: CASGGRANTEAFF.

This rearrangement joins TRBV6-2 or TRBV6-3 to TRBJ2-5; 12 bases agree with TRBD2. The J segment lost 5 bases and the V segment lost 6 bases, leaving 10 bases of the junction unmatched. The CDR3 covers 16 residues. The germline gives CDR1 MNHEY, CDR2 SVGEGT. CDR3 in amino acids: CASSRQLAGGGETQYF. CDR3 DNA sequence: TGTGCCAGCAGCCGACAACTAGCGGGGGGAGGGGAGACCCAGTACTTC.

This chain connects TRBV30 to TRBJ1-1; D gene unclear. The CDR3 totals 13 residues. Germline values: CDR1 GTSNPN, CDR2 SVGIG (reference sequence). V was pared by 3 bases and J by 1 base, with 9 bases between. CDR3 coding DNA: TGTGCCTGGAGCACAAACCCGAACACTGAAGCTTTCTTT. It specifies CAWSTNPNTEAFF.

This chain links TRBV5-1 with TRBJ2-3; 7 bases are shared with TRBD2. Germline V lookup: CDR1 SGHRS, CDR2 YFSETQ. V lost 4 bases to trimming and J lost 6 bases; unmatched junction nucleotides: 14. This CDR3 has 16 amino acids. In DNA form, the CDR3 reads TGCGCCAGCAGCGCCGCGACTAGCACCGTGGGGGATACGCAGTATTTT. Translation: CASSAATSTVGDTQYF.

This chain links TRBV9 with TRBJ2-7; 11 bases line up with TRBD2. The CDR3 is made up of 15 amino acids. The junction had 9 bases not matched to a gene; V was cut back by 3 bases and J by 7 bases. The germline V gene encodes CDR1 SGDLS and CDR2 YYNGEE. The CDR3 DNA sequence: TGTGCCAGCAGCGGTGTAGCGGGGGGGCCGAAAGAGCAGTACTTC. Residues: CASSGVAGGPKEQYF.